Listed below are T cell receptor beta chains from one sample, sequenced in a study of Ad26.COV2.S vaccination and SARS-CoV-2 variants. The data were produced by immunoSEQ multiplex PCR, yet TCRdb's version contains in-frame clones alone and is incomplete. The sample lists roughly 100,000 clones; roughly 80% were seen once. Source: peripheral blood, taken after recovery from COVID-19. Receptor source: a human donor who had recovered from COVID-19. CDR3s include the opening cysteine and the closing phenylalanine or tryptophan. Fields, in order: V gene, J gene, clone size, D gene, CDR3 protein, CDR3 DNA. A D gene is named only where the DNA matches it firmly. A row's size may be missing; if present it is once, few, many or a size class.

v_gene: TRBV6-6
j_gene: TRBJ2-1
abundance: few
d_gene: TRBD1
CDR3aa: CASSYATGTASNEQFF
CDR3nt: TGTGCCAGCAGTTACGCCACCGGGACAGCAAGCAATGAGCAGTTCTTC

v_gene: TRBV7-9
j_gene: TRBJ1-2
abundance: .
d_gene: .
CDR3aa: CASSLGGYTF
CDR3nt: TGTGCCAGCAGCTTAGGGGGCTACACCTTC

v_gene: TRBV27
j_gene: TRBJ1-4
abundance: few
d_gene: .
CDR3aa: CASSRRSATNEKLFF
CDR3nt: TGTGCCAGCAGCCGCAGGTCGGCAACTAATGAAAAACTGTTTTTT

v_gene: TRBV5-4
j_gene: TRBJ2-7
abundance: .
d_gene: .
CDR3aa: CASSSEAAPFYEQYF
CDR3nt: TGTGCCAGCAGCTCAGAAGCAGCTCCTTTCTACGAGCAGTACTTC

v_gene: TRBV4-1
j_gene: TRBJ1-4
abundance: .
d_gene: .
CDR3aa: CASSQAGGSANEKLFF
CDR3nt: TGCGCCAGCAGCCAAGCCGGCGGGTCAGCTAATGAAAAACTGTTTTTT

v_gene: TRBV6-1
j_gene: TRBJ1-2
abundance: .
d_gene: .
CDR3aa: CASSEETFYGYTF
CDR3nt: TGTGCCAGCAGTGAAGAGACCTTCTATGGCTACACCTTC

v_gene: TRBV9
j_gene: TRBJ1-5
abundance: .
d_gene: .
CDR3aa: CASSLEGDLRSNQPQHF
CDR3nt: TGTGCCAGCAGCCTGGAGGGAGATCTTCGTAGCAATCAGCCCCAGCATTTT

v_gene: TRBV5-6
j_gene: TRBJ2-1
abundance: .
d_gene: TRBD2
CDR3aa: CASSLEVGGYNEQFF
CDR3nt: TGTGCCAGCAGCTTGGAGGTCGGGGGGTACAATGAGCAGTTCTTC

v_gene: TRBV3-1/TRBV3-2
j_gene: TRBJ1-2
abundance: .
d_gene: .
CDR3aa: CASSQVPIRPNYGYTF
CDR3nt: TGTGCCAGCAGCCAAGTCCCGATTCGCCCTAACTATGGCTACACCTTC

v_gene: TRBV6-1
j_gene: TRBJ2-3
abundance: .
d_gene: .
CDR3aa: CASSEPDTQYF
CDR3nt: TGTGCCAGCAGTGAACCAGATACGCAGTATTTT

v_gene: TRBV28
j_gene: TRBJ1-5
abundance: .
d_gene: .
CDR3aa: CASSLGDMPQHF
CDR3nt: TGTGCCAGCAGTTTAGGGGACATGCCCCAGCATTTT

v_gene: TRBV6-6
j_gene: TRBJ1-5
abundance: .
d_gene: TRBD1
CDR3aa: CASSLGTEQPQHF
CDR3nt: TGTGCCAGCAGCCTCGGGACAGAACAGCCCCAGCATTTT

v_gene: TRBV5-1
j_gene: TRBJ1-4
abundance: .
d_gene: TRBD1
CDR3aa: CASSSRDRGEDEKLFF
CDR3nt: TGCGCCAGCAGCTCCCGGGACAGGGGGGAGGATGAAAAACTGTTTTTT

v_gene: TRBV19
j_gene: TRBJ1-1
abundance: .
d_gene: .
CDR3aa: CASSIWTNKDTEAFF
CDR3nt: TGTGCCAGTAGTATTTGGACCAACAAGGACACTGAAGCTTTCTTT

v_gene: TRBV2
j_gene: TRBJ1-1
abundance: .
d_gene: .
CDR3aa: CASSPPDTKNTEAFF
CDR3nt: TGTGCCAGCAGTCCCCCAGACACCAAGAACACTGAAGCTTTCTTT

v_gene: TRBV6-2/TRBV6-3
j_gene: TRBJ1-2
abundance: once
d_gene: .
CDR3aa: CASSPAWGYTF
CDR3nt: TGTGCCAGCAGTCCGGCCTGGGGCTACACCTTC

v_gene: TRBV6-2/TRBV6-3
j_gene: TRBJ2-2
abundance: .
d_gene: .
CDR3aa: CASSYAGRVNGELFF
CDR3nt: TGTGCCAGCAGTTATGCAGGGCGTGTCAACGGGGAGCTGTTTTTT

v_gene: TRBV10-1
j_gene: TRBJ2-2
abundance: .
d_gene: .
CDR3aa: CASSDPSTGELFF
CDR3nt: TGCGCCAGCAGTGACCCTAGCACCGGGGAGCTGTTTTTT

v_gene: TRBV6-5
j_gene: TRBJ2-5
abundance: once
d_gene: .
CDR3aa: CASRGTVETQYF
CDR3nt: TGTGCCAGCAGAGGGACGGTGGAGACCCAGTACTTC

v_gene: TRBV29-1
j_gene: TRBJ1-4
abundance: .
d_gene: .
CDR3aa: CSVEGTDKKLFF
CDR3nt: TGCAGCGTTGAAGGGACGGATAAAAAACTGTTTTTT

v_gene: TRBV2
j_gene: TRBJ1-6
abundance: .
d_gene: TRBD1
CDR3aa: CASSADRGLLYNSPLHF
CDR3nt: TGTGCCAGCAGTGCGGACAGGGGGCTACTGTATAATTCACCCCTCCACTTT

v_gene: TRBV18
j_gene: TRBJ1-3
abundance: .
d_gene: .
CDR3aa: CASSPAYKGGGSNTIYF
CDR3nt: TGTGCCAGCTCACCGGCTTATAAGGGTGGTGGATCGAACACCATATATTTT

v_gene: TRBV9
j_gene: TRBJ2-1
abundance: .
d_gene: .
CDR3aa: CASSVREGSYNEQFF
CDR3nt: TGTGCCAGCAGCGTAAGAGAAGGGTCCTACAATGAGCAGTTCTTC

v_gene: TRBV2
j_gene: TRBJ2-1
abundance: .
d_gene: .
CDR3aa: CASHPGSNNEQFF
CDR3nt: TGTGCCAGCCATCCAGGTAGTAACAATGAGCAGTTCTTC

v_gene: TRBV5-1
j_gene: TRBJ1-5
abundance: .
d_gene: .
CDR3aa: CASSPSINQPQHF
CDR3nt: TGCGCCAGCAGCCCGTCGATAAATCAGCCCCAGCATTTT

v_gene: TRBV28
j_gene: TRBJ2-1
abundance: .
d_gene: .
CDR3aa: CASRTPRGVGYNEQFF
CDR3nt: TGTGCCAGCAGAACCCCGCGAGGCGTCGGGTACAATGAGCAGTTCTTC